The clone carrying this T cell receptor beta chain was recorded at least ten times. This entry comes from a study of T cells in Graves' hyperthyroidism and ophthalmopathy. This CDR3 comprises 12 residues. Germline V CDR1 and CDR2: DFQATT, SNEGSKA (reference sequence). V was pared by 6 bases and J by 8 bases, with 6 bases of the junction left unmatched. Amplification of TCR beta CDR3 regions used RNA as the template. With the HTBI primer set, the TCR CDR3 went through a first round of RT-PCR. TCRdb fed the multiplex PCR reads into MiXCR, producing one record per CDR3 protein. Of 200,000 to 300,000 distinct CDR3 sequences in the sample, more than 20% were seen once.

This clonotype was sampled from a woman aged 40 to 55 with Graves' ophthalmopathy. Sequencing was carried out using blood. The genes are TRBV20-1 and TRBJ1-2; 10 nucleotides agree with TRBD1. CDR3 coding DNA: TGCAGTGCCGGGACAGGGGCCGGAGGCTACACCTTC. Translated: CSAGTGAGGYTF.